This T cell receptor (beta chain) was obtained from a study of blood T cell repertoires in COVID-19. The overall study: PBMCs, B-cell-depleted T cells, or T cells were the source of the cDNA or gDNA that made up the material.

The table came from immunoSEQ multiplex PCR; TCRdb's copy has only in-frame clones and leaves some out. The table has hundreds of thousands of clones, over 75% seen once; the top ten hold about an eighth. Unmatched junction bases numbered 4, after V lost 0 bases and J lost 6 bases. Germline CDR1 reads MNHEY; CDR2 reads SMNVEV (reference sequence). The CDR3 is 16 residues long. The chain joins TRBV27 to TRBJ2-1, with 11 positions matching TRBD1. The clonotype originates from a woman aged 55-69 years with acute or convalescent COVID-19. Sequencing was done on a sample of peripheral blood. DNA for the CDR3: TGTGCCAGCAGTTTATCGTTCGGGACAGGGGGCAATGAGCAGTTCTTC. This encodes CASSLSFGTGGNEQFF.